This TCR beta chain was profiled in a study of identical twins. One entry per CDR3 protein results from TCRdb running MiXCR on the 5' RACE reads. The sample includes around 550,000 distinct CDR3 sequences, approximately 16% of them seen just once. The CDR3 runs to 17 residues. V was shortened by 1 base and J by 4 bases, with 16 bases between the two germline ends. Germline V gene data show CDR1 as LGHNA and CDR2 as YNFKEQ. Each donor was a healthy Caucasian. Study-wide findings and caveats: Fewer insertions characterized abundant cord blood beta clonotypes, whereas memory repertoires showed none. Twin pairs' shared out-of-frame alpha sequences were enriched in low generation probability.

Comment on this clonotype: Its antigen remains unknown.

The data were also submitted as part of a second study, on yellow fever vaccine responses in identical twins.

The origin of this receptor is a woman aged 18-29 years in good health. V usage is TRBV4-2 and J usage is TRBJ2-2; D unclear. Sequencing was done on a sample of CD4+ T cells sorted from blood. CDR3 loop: CASSQVWAESRTGELFF. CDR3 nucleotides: TGTGCCAGCAGCCAAGTTTGGGCGGAGAGCCGCACCGGGGAGCTGTTTTTT.